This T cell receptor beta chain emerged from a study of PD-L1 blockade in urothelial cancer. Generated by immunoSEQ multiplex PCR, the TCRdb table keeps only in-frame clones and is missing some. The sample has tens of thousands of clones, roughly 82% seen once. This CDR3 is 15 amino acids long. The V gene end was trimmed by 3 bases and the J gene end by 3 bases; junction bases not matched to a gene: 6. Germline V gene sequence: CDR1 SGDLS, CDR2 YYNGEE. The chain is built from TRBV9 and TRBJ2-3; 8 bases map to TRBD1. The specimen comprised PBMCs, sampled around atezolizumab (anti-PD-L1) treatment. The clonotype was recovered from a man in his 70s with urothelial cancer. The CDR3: CASSGTGFITDTQYF. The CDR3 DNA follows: TGTGCCAGCAGCGGGACAGGGTTTATAACAGATACGCAGTATTTT.